This TCR beta chain was sequenced during a study of Graves' ophthalmopathy and Graves' hyperthyroidism. Study-level results: Sensitivity reached 70.59% and specificity roughly 72% when the model predicted ophthalmopathy progression. Most expanded thyroid clonotypes above 0.001 frequency also appeared in blood.

Researchers took RNA transcripts and amplified TCR beta CDR3 regions from them. An opening RT-PCR round employed HTBI primers and preceded a second-round multiplex PCR. TCRdb ran MiXCR on the multiplex PCR reads and lists one entry per CDR3 protein. The sample yields around 470,000 distinct CDR3 sequences, over 13% seen once. The CDR3 contains 14 residues. V gave up 5 bases and J gave up 4 bases; unmatched junction bases: 6. This clonotype has ten or more counts. Its antigen is still unknown. Other autoimmune disease, uncontrolled infection, pregnancy and lactation led to exclusion. The genes are TRBV12-3 or TRBV12-4 and TRBJ2-3; 7 bases fit TRBD1. This sequence was found in a woman aged 30 to 39 with Graves' ophthalmopathy. Sample: blood. CDR3 sequence reads: CASSLNQGADTQYF. The CDR3, as DNA: TGTGCCAGCAGTCTTAACCAGGGGGCAGATACGCAGTATTTT.